Following are 26 T cell receptor beta chains from one sample sequenced in a study of T-cell reconstitution after alpha-beta-depleted transplantation in children. For TCRbeta, the library was prepared with unique molecular identifiers. Each CDR3 protein is one row after TCRdb ran MiXCR on the PCR reads. The sample carries some 280,000 distinct CDR3 sequences, around 9.6% recorded once. Here the sequenced sample was PBMCs from the stem cell graft donor, taken from the stem cell graft. These receptors originate from a human donor who donated a stem cell graft to a child with SCID.

This clonotype was observed at least ten times. The chain couples TRBV3-1 to TRBJ2-4; TRBD2 might be the D (6 bases). CDR1 is LGHDT and CDR2 is YNNKEL in the germline V gene (reference sequence). The CDR3 totals 15 residues. Trimming pared 5 bases from V and 7 bases from J, leaving 18 bases between. The CDR3 DNA is TGTGCCAGCAGCTCCAACCCGGGAGTGCTCAACATTCAGTACTTC. This translates into CASSSNPGVLNIQYF.

The V gene is TRBV4-2, the J gene TRBJ2-4; TRBD1 matches at 7 bases. Germline values: CDR1 LGHNA, CDR2 YNFKEQ. This CDR3 contains 20 residues. V lost 0 bases, J lost 0 bases, and 14 bases stayed unmatched. The CDR3 loop reads CASSQDLQGQKQLAKNIQYF. The DNA for the CDR3 is TGTGCCAGCAGCCAAGATCTACAGGGGCAAAAACAACTAGCCAAAAACATTCAGTACTTC.

This clonotype was picked up a small number of times. The chain joins TRBV20-1 to TRBJ2-5, with 7 nucleotides matching TRBD1. The CDR3 runs to 12 residues. Germline V gene data show CDR1 as DFQATT and CDR2 as SNEGSKA (reference sequence). After removal of 0 bases from V and 5 bases from J, the junction contained 0 bases not matched to a gene. The CDR3 sequence: CSAREQGETQYF. In nucleotides, the CDR3 is TGCAGTGCTAGAGAACAGGGGGAGACCCAGTACTTC.

This clonotype was detected a few times. This chain uses TRBV6-2 or TRBV6-3 with TRBJ1-4; 8 bases fit TRBD1. The CDR3 extends over 15 amino acids. CDR1 MNHEY and CDR2 SVGEGT come from the germline V gene. The ends lost 4 bases at V and 9 bases at J; junction bases unmatched: 10. The CDR3 nucleotides are TGTGCCAGCAGTTGGAGGACAGGGCAGGCACAAAAACTGTTTTTT. It is translated as CASSWRTGQAQKLFF.

The chain joins TRBV20-1 to TRBJ2-3; 8 positions match TRBD1. Germline assignment: CDR1 DFQATT and CDR2 SNEGSKA (reference sequence). The V gene end was trimmed by 6 bases and the J gene end by 0 bases; junction bases not matched to a gene: 5. The CDR3 extends over 14 amino acids. In DNA, the CDR3 is TGCAGTGCAACGGACAGGGAAAGCACAGATACGCAGTATTTT. Its translation is CSATDRESTDTQYF.

In its sample, this clonotype was seen many times. The chain is built from TRBV12-3 or TRBV12-4 and TRBJ2-7; D is perhaps TRBD1 (6 bases). Trimming pared 4 bases from V and 3 bases from J, leaving 10 bases between. The CDR3 runs to 13 residues. The CDR3 DNA reads as TGTGCCAGCAGTTGGAGACAGGTCTACGAGCAGTACTTC. The encoded protein is CASSWRQVYEQYF.

The chain couples TRBV7-2 to TRBJ2-5; the D gene could be TRBD1 or TRBD2 (7 bases each). Germline values: CDR1 SGHTA, CDR2 FQGNSA. V gave up 3 bases and J gave up 5 bases, with 13 bases separating them. There are 14 residues in the CDR3. The DNA of the CDR3 is TGTGCCAGCAGCTTTCAGGGGGGGGGGGAGACCCAGTACTTC. As protein: CASSFQGGGETQYF.

In nucleotides, the CDR3 is TGTGCCAGCAGCCAAACATCGGGGCCAGATACGCAGTATTTT. Protein: CASSQTSGPDTQYF. The chain employs TRBV6-4 and TRBJ2-3; perhaps D is TRBD1 or TRBD2 (5 bases each). V was cut by 6 bases and J by 4 bases, with 14 bases left in between. CDR3 length: 14 amino acids. The V gene's germline CDR1 is MRHNA and CDR2 SNTAGT.

This rearrangement joins TRBV29-1 to TRBJ2-1; tentatively, D is TRBD2 (7 bases). From germline, CDR1 is SQVTM and CDR2 ANQGSEA. CDR3 length equals 13 residues. Trimming cost V 6 bases and J 7 bases, with 16 bases left between them. In nucleotides, the CDR3 is TGCAGCGTAGGGGGGGGGCCGAGGAATGAGCAGTTCTTC. Translating gives CSVGGGPRNEQFF.

There are a few counts of this clonotype. The CDR3 coding sequence is TGCGCCAGCAGCTTGACTAGTGAAGTCTTTGGCGAGCAGTACTTC. Translation gives CASSLTSEVFGEQYF. This chain uses TRBV5-1 with TRBJ2-7; D perhaps matches TRBD2 (5 bases). Trimming cost V 1 base and J 6 bases, with 17 bases left between them. Germline V gives CDR1 SGHRS, CDR2 YFSETQ. The CDR3 spans 15 residues. The whole variable domain, filled in from reference TRBV5-1 and TRBJ2-7, reads KAGVTQTPRYLIKTRGQQVTLSCSPISGHRSVSWYQQTPGQGLQFLFEYFSETQRNKGNFPGRFSGRQFSNSRSEMNVSTLELGDSALYLCASSLTSEVFGEQYFGPGTRLTVT.

With regard to this clonotype: Its ends do not fully match the called genes, so a read error is possible. The chain has TRBV12-3 or TRBV12-4 and TRBJ1-5; 8 bases are a match to TRBD1. This CDR3 is 14 amino acids long. The CDR3 loop reads CASGLGTGNQPQHF. CDR3 coding DNA: TGTGCCAGCGGTTTAGGGACAGGAAATCAGCCCCAGCATTTT.

The rearrangement uses TRBV15 and TRBJ2-5, with 10 bases lining up with TRBD2. V was clipped by 0 bases and J by 5 bases; unmatched bases: 12. The CDR3 runs to 18 residues. CDR1 is LNHNV and CDR2 is YYDKDF in the germline V gene (reference sequence). CDR3 nucleotides: TGTGCCACCAGCAGAGAAGAACTAGCGGGAAACCATGGGGAGACCCAGTACTTC. Translation: CATSREELAGNHGETQYF.

This clonotype was picked up a small number of times. The chain carries TRBV10-3 and TRBJ2-7; TRBD1 matches 10 bases. Germline CDR1 and CDR2: ENHRY and SYGVKD. The CDR3 is 14 residues long. The ends lost 6 bases at V and 2 bases at J; junction bases unmatched: 4. In DNA form, the CDR3 reads TGTGCCATCAGGTCGGGGACAGGGGCCTACGAGCAGTACTTC. Translating gives CAIRSGTGAYEQYF.

The table lists this clonotype with a few counts. The V and J genes are TRBV27 and TRBJ1-1; D is unresolved. The CDR3 has 12 amino acids. V was clipped by 9 bases and J by 1 base, with 9 bases between them. In germline, CDR1 is MNHEY, CDR2 SMNVEV (reference sequence). CDR3 residues: CASRRANTEAFF. The CDR3 region has the DNA TGTGCCAGTAGACGGGCGAACACTGAAGCTTTCTTT.

The chain has TRBV7-3 and TRBJ2-3; the match to TRBD1 covers 7 bases. This CDR3 spans 15 amino acids. Trimming cost V 5 bases and J 2 bases; bases outside gene matches: 7. The germline CDR1 and CDR2 sequences are SGHTA and FQGTGA. For the CDR3, the DNA is TGTGCCAGCAGCCCCTCGACAGGGCTCACAGATACGCAGTATTTT. Protein: CASSPSTGLTDTQYF.

This clonotype showed up just a few times. The chain couples TRBV6-6 to TRBJ1-4, with D hard to call. Germline V gene data show CDR1 as MNHNY and CDR2 as SVGAGI (reference sequence). V was pared by 6 bases and J by 10 bases, with 9 bases between. The CDR3 has 11 residues. This CDR3 reads CASRAGGKLFF. CDR3 in DNA: TGTGCCAGCAGGGCTGGTGGAAAACTGTTTTTT.

This chain links TRBV20-1 with TRBJ2-1, with 9 bases fitting TRBD2. CDR1 and CDR2 from the germline V gene are DFQATT and SNEGSKA (reference sequence). There are 15 residues in the CDR3. V trimming: 6 bases; J trimming: 8 bases; junction bases outside the gene matches: 14. CDR3 nucleotides: TGCAGTGCCCGTGGGTCTAGCGGGGTCGTCTATGAGCAGTTCTTC. Protein: CSARGSSGVVYEQFF.

The chain links TRBV20-1 to TRBJ2-3, with 8 bases matching TRBD1. This CDR3 spans 16 amino acids. V shed 0 bases and J 6 bases; nucleotides not matched to a gene: 11. Germline V gene sequence: CDR1 DFQATT, CDR2 SNEGSKA (reference sequence). The CDR3: CSARDPQGASEDTQYF. The CDR3 coding sequence is TGCAGTGCTAGAGATCCCCAGGGGGCAAGTGAGGATACGCAGTATTTT.

V is TRBV2 and J is TRBJ2-3; TRBD1 or TRBD2 may be the D gene (5 bases each). Trimming left V 6 bases short and J 0 bases short, with 10 bases between. Germline CDR1 is SNHLY and CDR2 is FYNNEI. The CDR3 length is 14 residues. The CDR3 nucleotides read TGTGCCAGCAGACCCGGGACCAGCACAGATACGCAGTATTTT. Protein: CASRPGTSTDTQYF.

This clonotype was counted only a few times. V gene TRBV20-1 combines with J gene TRBJ2-7; 9 bases map to TRBD1. Per germline, CDR1 DFQATT and CDR2 SNEGSKA (reference sequence). After removal of 5 bases from V and 7 bases from J, the junction contained 18 bases not matched to a gene. The CDR3 spans 16 residues. CDR3 region: CSAQRAGTGTSGEQYF. CDR3 in DNA: TGCAGTGCTCAACGAGCCGGGACAGGGACTTCGGGAGAGCAGTACTTC.

This clonotype appeared a few times. This sequence joins TRBV20-1 and TRBJ1-1; 7 positions agree with TRBD1. Germline CDR1 and CDR2: DFQATT and SNEGSKA (reference sequence). With 6 bases clipped from V and 1 base from J, the junction kept 2 bases outside the gene matches. The CDR3 is made up of 12 amino acids. The CDR3, as DNA: TGCAGTGCGCGGACAGGGAACACTGAAGCTTTCTTT. It encodes CSARTGNTEAFF.

This sequence joins TRBV4-1 and TRBJ2-7, with TRBD2 matching over 7 bases. CDR1 and CDR2 from the germline V gene are MGHRA and YSYEKL. The trim removed 2 bases at V and 0 bases at J, leaving 7 bases unmatched. The CDR3 spans 16 residues. The CDR3: CASSQRAGVGSYEQYF. The CDR3 bases are TGCGCCAGCAGCCAAAGGGCGGGGGTTGGCTCCTACGAGCAGTACTTC.

The chain joins TRBV19 to TRBJ2-2; D might be TRBD1 or TRBD2, each matching 6 bases. The germline V gene has CDR1 LNHDA and CDR2 SQIVND (reference sequence). The V end lost 3 bases, the J end lost 6 bases, and 23 bases lay between the germline ends. The length of the CDR3 is 18 residues. CDR3 amino acids: CASSIYPRVSGGPGELFF. DNA for the CDR3: TGTGCCAGTAGTATTTACCCTCGGGTCTCCGGGGGCCCCGGGGAGCTGTTTTTT.

The sample holds a few counts of this clonotype. The gene calls are TRBV7-8 and TRBJ1-1; 10 bases align to TRBD1. Germline V gives CDR1 SGHVS, CDR2 FQNEAQ. This CDR3 region has 14 residues. V lost 6 bases and J lost 1; bases outside the gene matches: 2. CDR3 residues: CASRDRGRNTEAFF. CDR3 DNA sequence: TGTGCCAGCAGAGACAGGGGGCGGAACACTGAAGCTTTCTTT.

In its sample, this clonotype was seen a few times. The chain has TRBV7-2 and TRBJ2-7, with TRBD2 as a possible D gene (6 bases). V gave up 1 base and J gave up 3 bases, with 7 bases separating them. Germline lookup yields CDR1 SGHTA and CDR2 FQGNSA. The length of the CDR3 is 13 residues. CDR3 coding DNA: TGTGCCAGCAGCTTAGGGAGGGTCTACGAGCAGTACTTC. The encoded protein is CASSLGRVYEQYF. The full variable domain, rest sourced from reference TRBV7-2 and TRBJ2-7, is GAGVSQSPSNKVTEKGKDVELRCDPISGHTALYWYRQSLGQGLEFLIYFQGNSAPDKSGLPSDRFSAERTGGSVSTLTIQRTQQEDSAVYLCASSLGRVYEQYFGPGTRLTVT.

This clonotype came up a few times. The CDR3 DNA is TGCGCCAGCAGCTTGATAACAGGGGTCCCCAGCTCCTACAATGAGCAGTTCTTC. Translated: CASSLITGVPSSYNEQFF. The rearrangement links TRBV5-1 to TRBJ2-1, with 7 bases that match TRBD1. Germline CDR1 SGHRS, CDR2 YFSETQ. The CDR3 covers 18 residues. V gave up 1 base and J gave up 0 bases; unmatched junction bases: 10.